This entry is about one T cell receptor beta chain. This clone has a handful of counts. Its antigen has not been determined. Nothing much larger sits one base from this clone, and base qualities are not available. The donors were healthy, HIV-negative adults who had no recently reported acute infections or vaccinations. All donors were Caucasian adults living in Nashville, Tennessee, USA. CD4+ T cells were enriched by magnetic negative selection; naive cells were then positively selected on CD45RA, and the negative fraction formed the memory subset. Blood was obtained by leukapheresis, after which PBMCs were separated by Ficoll-Histopaque density gradient centrifugation and cryopreserved in liquid nitrogen vapor phase. Analytical flow cytometry was used to check the purity and quantity of each magnetically sorted T cell population. Each sorted fraction had its genomic DNA isolated and then quantified by UV absorbance on a Nanodrop 2000c.

The CDR3 covers 14 residues, taking in both the cysteine and the phenylalanine. Only the CDR3 region is kept as DNA, spanning 42 bases read in frame from base 1. As encoded in the germline V gene, CDR1 is SGHRS while CDR2 is YFSETQ. V is trimmed back by 4 bases and J by 1 base, and the junction contains 3 bases that no gene match accounts for. These data come from a study of shared clonotypes between healthy human individuals (dated by TCRdb to 2019 to 2021). Study-wide context: The cohort comprised a couple of women and a few men aged 18 to 49 years. Per donor, three plates each were used for CD4 naive and CD4 memory, two for CD8 naive, and one for CD8 memory. To estimate repertoire size and how much clonotype sharing occurs between individuals, the study deeply sequenced the blood TCR repertoires of five healthy adults. Libraries were prepared and TCR repertoires were sequenced by different laboratories using diverse techniques, in order to increase sequencing depth and limit assay-specific biases. Between about 0.8 and 9.5 billion PBMCs per donor were obtained by leukapheresis. Results the study describes overall, beyond this receptor: Clonotypes shared by all four sorted-subset donors showed higher generation probabilities than non-shared clonotypes. The small number of donors limited the genetic and exposure-history diversity represented. Rarefaction of sorted-subset datasets indicated incomplete sequencing despite the large sequencing depth. Pairwise subsampling led to the expectation that sequencing depth would affect the degree of clonotype sharing among donors. About 4.5% of naive CD4, more than 3% of naive CD8, 2% to 2.5% of memory CD4, and about 0.4% of memory CD8 clonotypes were shared across several donors. Larger estimated clonotype richness was generally found for naive subsets than for memory subsets. Sampling was restricted to blood, and TCR repertoires in tissues likely differ from the TCR repertoires found in blood.

Using the deep immunoSEQ assay, multiplex PCR amplified TCR CDR3 regions from genomic DNA. Extracted genomic DNA from each cell subset was spread evenly across all wells of several immunoSEQ 96-well plates, with each plate serving as a replicate. For sorted subsets, approximately 0.2 ug of genomic DNA, equivalent to around 29,000 T cell genomes, went into each replicate PCR. The purified libraries were quantified using a Qubit 3.0 fluorometer, sized with a Bioanalyzer 2100, and then quantified again using the KAPA Library Quantification kit. Each immunoSEQ 96-well plate was sequenced on its own single-read 150-cycle Illumina NextSeq 550 flow cell. The published analysis was carried out like this. The immunoSEQ output contained only junctional sequences without quality scores, so filtering could not match that applied to full-length reads. Sequences were annotated with PyIR, a Python wrapper for IgBLAST v1.9, and V/J genes and CDR3 were assigned using IMGT germline references. Any read was removed if the V/J assignment was weak (E-value above 1e-6), the CDR3 was missing, or the read contained stop codons, out-of-frame junctions, or ambiguous translated residues. A V3J clonotype was defined by an identical inferred V gene, J gene, and CDR3 amino acid sequence. Percentage overlap between repertoires was calculated by dividing the number of shared unique clonotypes by the size of the smaller repertoire. Repertoire richness was assessed with RTK rarefaction, the Chao1 estimator, and Recon v2.1 estimates of unobserved clonotypes. Generation probabilities were computed with OLGA for all TCRbeta clonotypes obtained by the gDNA method from four donors. TCRdb took this table from immuneACCESS and kept in-frame rearrangements with V and J called. Such tables lack part of the clones; where checked against another copy, unresolved V genes explain under half of the gap, and the rest is unexplained. V, J and clone size were drawn from that table, and D and trimming were deduced from the DNA. Across this sample there are roughly 700,000 clones, with approximately 79% seen only once. The ten largest clones represent 1.5% to 2% of the sample.

The rearranged chain carries TRBV5-1 and TRBJ2-5, and 8 bases in between align with TRBD2. The receptor comes from a woman aged 25 to 39 in good health. Specimen: memory CD4+ T cells sorted from blood. The cell subset or site label corresponds to: CD45RA-negative fraction. CDR3 reads: CASSGLAGQETQYF. The sequence in DNA is TGCGCCAGCAGCGGTCTAGCGGGCCAAGAGACCCAGTACTTC.